A selection of T cell receptor beta chains follows, all from one sample in a study of vaccination effects on CD4 cells after COVID-19. Their antigens are not known. The repertoire was sequenced with immunoSEQ multiplex PCR; TCRdb's copy has only in-frame clones and lacks some. Here the sample spans about 70,000 clones, roughly three quarters being singletons. The sequencing used CD4+ T cells from PBMCs cultured without peptide, collected before COVID-19 vaccination. The source is a human donor who received a COVID-19 vaccine. CDR3s include the opening cysteine and the closing phenylalanine or tryptophan. Fields, in order: CDR3 protein, CDR3 DNA, J gene, V gene, D gene, clone size. D genes are given only for firm matches. A row's size may be missing; if present it is once, few, many or a size class.

CDR3: CASSMLGGEKLFF
DNA: TGTGCCAGTAGTATGCTCGGGGGTGAAAAACTGTTTTTT
J: TRBJ1-4
V: TRBV19
D: -
size: -

CDR3: CASSLTEKRTGELFF
DNA: TGCGCCAGCAGCTTAACGGAGAAACGAACCGGGGAGCTGTTTTTT
J: TRBJ2-2
V: TRBV5-1
D: -
size: few

CDR3: CASSLRLQLGTSYNEQFF
DNA: TGTGCCAGCAGCTTACGTTTGCAGTTGGGGACCTCCTACAATGAGCAGTTCTTC
J: TRBJ2-1
V: TRBV11-2
D: -
size: -

CDR3: CASVEGWVANTEAFF
DNA: TGTGCCAGCGTGGAGGGGTGGGTAGCGAACACTGAAGCTTTCTTT
J: TRBJ1-1
V: TRBV5-5
D: -
size: -

CDR3: CASNERGSQETQYF
DNA: TGCGCCAGCAATGAGCGGGGGTCCCAAGAGACCCAGTACTTC
J: TRBJ2-5
V: TRBV5-1
D: TRBD2
size: -

CDR3: CASSQVGTGVLSGNTIYF
DNA: TGTGCCAGCAGCCAAGTGGGAACAGGCGTCCTCTCTGGAAACACCATATATTTT
J: TRBJ1-3
V: TRBV4-2
D: -
size: -

CDR3: CASTGSPNTEAFF
DNA: TGTGCCAGTACCGGGTCACCGAACACTGAAGCTTTCTTT
J: TRBJ1-1
V: TRBV6-5
D: -
size: -

CDR3: CAISVGGLYGYTF
DNA: TGTGCCATCTCTGTAGGGGGCCTCTATGGCTACACCTTC
J: TRBJ1-2
V: TRBV10-3
D: TRBD1
size: -

CDR3: CASSLGLAGVTDTQYF
DNA: TGTGCCAGCAGTCTAGGACTAGCGGGGGTCACAGATACGCAGTATTTT
J: TRBJ2-3
V: TRBV7-3
D: TRBD2
size: -

CDR3: CASSYSSGTTEAFF
DNA: TGTGCCAGCAGTTACTCTTCAGGGACCACTGAAGCTTTCTTT
J: TRBJ1-1
V: TRBV6-2/TRBV6-3
D: -
size: -

CDR3: CSVRRGSADTQYF
DNA: TGCAGCGTTCGCAGGGGCTCAGCCGATACGCAGTATTTT
J: TRBJ2-3
V: TRBV29-1
D: -
size: -

CDR3: CASSTRGGGNTGELFF
DNA: TGTGCCAGCAGCACCAGGGGCGGGGGGAACACCGGGGAGCTGTTTTTT
J: TRBJ2-2
V: TRBV9
D: -
size: -

CDR3: CASRTWTANSPLHF
DNA: TGTGCCAGCAGAACCTGGACGGCTAATTCACCCCTCCACTTT
J: TRBJ1-6
V: TRBV7-9
D: -
size: -

CDR3: CASKTTGGKGYTF
DNA: TGTGCCAGTAAAACGACAGGGGGGAAGGGCTACACCTTC
J: TRBJ1-2
V: TRBV19
D: TRBD1
size: -

CDR3: CASSLGALGGTDTQYF
DNA: TGTGCCAGCAGCCTGGGGGCCCTTGGTGGCACAGATACGCAGTATTTT
J: TRBJ2-3
V: TRBV5-4
D: -
size: -

CDR3: CASSQHTGLGGEKLFF
DNA: TGTGCCAGCAGTCAGCACACGGGCCTAGGGGGTGAAAAACTGTTTTTT
J: TRBJ1-4
V: TRBV6-4
D: -
size: -

CDR3: CATQETGLKNTEAFF
DNA: TGTGCCACCCAAGAGACAGGGTTGAAAAACACTGAAGCTTTCTTT
J: TRBJ1-1
V: TRBV10-3
D: TRBD1
size: -

CDR3: CASSQGGGFDTGELFF
DNA: TGTGCCAGCAGCCAAGGAGGGGGGTTCGACACCGGGGAGCTGTTTTTT
J: TRBJ2-2
V: TRBV3-1/TRBV3-2
D: -
size: -

CDR3: CASSLAAPTNEKLFF
DNA: TGTGCCAGCAGCTTAGCCGCACCAACTAATGAAAAACTGTTTTTT
J: TRBJ1-4
V: TRBV7-2
D: -
size: -

CDR3: CSGTYNEQFF
DNA: TGCAGCGGGACCTACAATGAGCAGTTCTTC
J: TRBJ2-1
V: TRBV29-1
D: -
size: -

CDR3: CAWNRGGGPGGELFF
DNA: TGTGCCTGGAACCGCGGGGGGGGCCCGGGCGGGGAGCTGTTTTTT
J: TRBJ2-2
V: TRBV30
D: TRBD2
size: once

CDR3: CASSGDGQPQHF
DNA: TGTGCCAGCAGCGGGGACGGGCAGCCCCAGCATTTT
J: TRBJ1-5
V: TRBV2
D: -
size: few

CDR3: CASSLVRGEETQYF
DNA: TGTGCCAGCAGCTTAGTCAGGGGGGAGGAGACCCAGTACTTC
J: TRBJ2-5
V: TRBV7-2
D: -
size: -

CDR3: CASSLLDGREAFF
DNA: TGTGCCAGCAGTTTATTGGATGGGCGAGAAGCTTTCTTT
J: TRBJ1-1
V: TRBV28
D: -
size: -

CDR3: CASSPTSGGAGDTQYF
DNA: TGCGCCAGCAGCCCCACTAGCGGGGGGGCGGGAGATACGCAGTATTTT
J: TRBJ2-3
V: TRBV5-1
D: TRBD2
size: -

CDR3: CASSRGQTGYNEQFF
DNA: TGTGCCAGCTCACGGGGACAGACGGGTTACAATGAGCAGTTCTTC
J: TRBJ2-1
V: TRBV18
D: TRBD1
size: -

CDR3: CASSLFGTEAFF
DNA: TGTGCCAGCAGCTTATTCGGCACTGAAGCTTTCTTT
J: TRBJ1-1
V: TRBV11-2
D: -
size: -